These T cell receptor beta chains were read from a single sample in a study of T-cell reconstitution after alpha-beta-depleted transplantation in children. TCRdb recomputed calls from the PCR reads with MiXCR, one row per CDR3 protein. The sample holds 130,000 to 150,000 distinct CDR3 sequences, around 9% seen once. Specimen: PBMCs, mostly from graft donor cells, collected 180 days after TCRalphabeta/CD19-depleted stem cell transplant. These receptors all stem from a female patient aged 2-10 years who had a stem cell transplant for congenital amegakaryocytic thrombocytopenia, so the T cells may come from the graft donor. CDR3s include the opening cysteine and the closing phenylalanine or tryptophan. The order of the fields is clone size, J gene, D gene, V gene, CDR3 protein, CDR3 DNA. The D gene is left open where the match is weak. The size entry is marked missing in some rows and otherwise reads once, few, many or a size class.

many	TRBJ2-5	TRBD2	TRBV28	CAAGGGLAEEQETQYF	TGTGCCGCGGGGGGGGGACTAGCGGAGGAACAAGAGACCCAGTACTTC
few	TRBJ2-1	TRBD2	TRBV11-2	CASRLISGGAEQFF	TGTGCCAGCAGGCTTATTAGCGGGGGGGCTGAGCAGTTCTTC
many	TRBJ2-1	TRBD2	TRBV5-4	CASTWASGSGEQFF	TGTGCCAGCACCTGGGCTAGCGGGAGCGGTGAGCAGTTCTTC
-	TRBJ2-1	TRBD1	TRBV28	CASSSGTDRNEQFF	TGTGCCAGCAGTTCCGGGACAGATCGCAATGAGCAGTTCTTC
many	TRBJ2-1	-	TRBV29-1	CSVVIWGGDSNNEQFF	TGCAGCGTTGTAATTTGGGGAGGGGACAGTAATAATGAGCAGTTCTTC
few	TRBJ2-7	TRBD2	TRBV5-1	CASSWLADYEQYF	TGCGCCAGCAGTTGGCTAGCGGATTACGAGCAGTACTTC
-	TRBJ2-7	-	TRBV12-3/TRBV12-4	CASRRFGTVEHYF	TGTGCCAGCCGCCGGTTCGGCACGGTCGAGCACTACTTC
-	TRBJ2-6	-	TRBV7-9	CASSLGTAGANVLTF	TGTGCCAGCAGCTTGGGGACCGCTGGGGCCAACGTCCTGACTTTC
-	TRBJ2-3	-	TRBV18	CASSPPASDRNTQYF	TGTGCCAGCTCACCACCGGCTAGCGATCGTAATACGCAGTATTTT
many	TRBJ2-2	TRBD1	TRBV29-1	CSVGFRGLTGELFF	TGCAGCGTTGGGTTCAGGGGGCTCACCGGGGAGCTGTTTTTT
few	TRBJ2-7	TRBD1	TRBV20-1	CSAGDRNEQYF	TGCAGTGCTGGGGACAGGAACGAGCAGTACTTC
many	TRBJ2-3	-	TRBV5-1	CASSLARAEDTQYF	TGCGCCAGCAGCTTGGCTAGGGCCGAAGATACGCAGTATTTT
many	TRBJ1-1	-	TRBV20-1	CSAKLAGEYEAFF	TGCAGTGCAAAACTTGCAGGGGAGTATGAAGCTTTCTTT
many	TRBJ2-5	-	TRBV28	CASSFLGGRETQYF	TGTGCCAGCAGTTTCCTAGGGGGAAGGGAGACCCAGTACTTC
many	TRBJ2-3	-	TRBV10-3	CAISEFDTDTQYF	TGTGCCATCAGTGAATTCGACACAGATACGCAGTATTTT
few	TRBJ2-1	TRBD2	TRBV20-1	CSATGLAAPNEQFF	TGCAGTGCCACGGGACTAGCGGCTCCCAATGAGCAGTTCTTC
many	TRBJ2-1	-	TRBV5-1	CASSLAREGEQFF	TGCGCCAGCAGCCTCGCCCGAGAGGGTGAGCAGTTCTTC
many	TRBJ2-5	-	TRBV28	CASSFKRVQETQYF	TGTGCCAGCAGTTTCAAGCGGGTCCAAGAGACCCAGTACTTC
-	TRBJ1-5	-	TRBV20-1	CSVWGEIQGWRNQPQHF	TGCAGCGTCTGGGGGGAAATTCAGGGTTGGAGGAATCAGCCCCAGCATTTT
many	TRBJ2-7	TRBD1	TRBV5-1	CASSDDRGIYEQYF	TGCGCCAGCAGCGATGACAGGGGGATCTACGAGCAGTACTTC
-	TRBJ2-3	TRBD2	TRBV2	CARSAAGGTDTQYF	TGTGCCAGATCGGCAGCGGGAGGGACAGATACGCAGTATTTT
many	TRBJ2-3	TRBD2	TRBV2	CASSGTTTSGRF	TGTGCCAGCAGTGGCACAACGACTAGCGGGCGTTTT
many	TRBJ2-3	-	TRBV3-1	CASSQGPPGASTDTQYF	TGTGCCAGCAGCCAAGGACCCCCCGGGGCTAGCACAGATACGCAGTATTTT
many	TRBJ2-5	-	TRBV5-1	CASREGAAQETQYF	TGCGCCAGCAGGGAAGGGGCGGCCCAAGAGACCCAGTACTTC
many	TRBJ2-7	TRBD1	TRBV20-1	CSATLLTGRYEQYF	TGCAGTGCCACTCTGCTGACAGGGAGATACGAGCAGTACTTC
many	TRBJ2-2	-	TRBV10-2	CASTHRVLTGELFF	TGCGCCAGCACCCACAGGGTTCTTACCGGGGAGCTGTTTTTT
-	TRBJ2-1	TRBD2	TRBV5-1	CASSPGGGGTSITFFYNEQFF	TGCGCCAGCAGCCCGGGGGGGGGTGGGACTAGTATTACTTTTTTCTACAATGAGCAGTTCTTC
many	TRBJ1-2	-	TRBV28	CASSWGRAYGYTF	TGTGCCAGCAGTTGGGGCAGGGCCTATGGCTACACCTTC
many	TRBJ2-1	-	TRBV29-1	CSVADSGTYNEQFF	TGCAGCGTGGCCGACAGTGGGACCTACAATGAGCAGTTCTTC
few	TRBJ2-3	-	TRBV7-2	CASSRSPSTDTQYF	TGTGCCAGCAGCAGGAGCCCCAGCACAGATACGCAGTATTTT
many	TRBJ1-1	-	TRBV20-1	CSARAGTEAFF	TGCAGTGCTAGAGCAGGAACAGAAGCTTTCTTT
-	TRBJ2-5	-	TRBV25-1	CASSESKSARVGETQYF	TGTGCCAGCAGTGAATCTAAGTCCGCCAGGGTGGGCGAGACCCAGTACTTC
many	TRBJ1-4	-	TRBV5-1	CASSFDSDYEKLFF	TGCGCCAGCAGCTTCGACAGTGACTATGAAAAACTGTTTTTT
-	TRBJ1-4	-	TRBV20-1	CSATGTTNEKLFF	TGCAGTGCTACAGGAACAACTAATGAAAAACTGTTTTTT
many	TRBJ2-7	-	TRBV3-1	CASSHTGLYEQYF	TGTGCCAGCAGCCACACCGGACTTTACGAGCAGTACTTC
few	TRBJ2-2	TRBD1	TRBV5-1	CASSFLAGGGVGELFF	TGCGCCAGCAGCTTCCTTGCAGGGGGCGGTGTCGGGGAGCTGTTTTTT
many	TRBJ2-2	-	TRBV2	CASRALRSNTGELFF	TGTGCCAGCAGGGCGCTTCGCTCGAACACCGGGGAGCTGTTTTTT
many	TRBJ1-5	TRBD1	TRBV19	CASRSGTGGFIPDQPQHF	TGTGCCAGTAGATCCGGGACAGGGGGTTTTATCCCCGATCAGCCCCAGCATTTT
many	TRBJ1-4	-	TRBV12-3/TRBV12-4	CASSFTATNEKLFF	TGTGCCAGCAGTTTTACAGCAACTAATGAAAAACTGTTTTTT
-	TRBJ2-7	TRBD1	TRBV11-2	CASSFLTGMYEQYF	TGTGCCAGCAGCTTCTTGACAGGGATGTACGAGCAGTACTTC
many	TRBJ2-2	-	TRBV10-3	CAMAVANTGELFF	TGTGCCATGGCCGTCGCGAACACCGGGGAGCTGTTTTTT
few	TRBJ1-1	-	TRBV20-1	CSARFPNRNTEAFF	TGCAGTGCTAGATTCCCGAACAGGAACACTGAAGCTTTCTTT
many	TRBJ1-1	TRBD1	TRBV5-1	CASRRQGAVTEAFF	TGCGCCAGCAGGCGACAGGGGGCTGTTACTGAAGCTTTCTTT
-	TRBJ1-1	-	TRBV30	CARCPTVNTEAFF	TGTGCCCGGTGTCCGACGGTGAACACTGAAGCTTTCTTT
few	TRBJ1-5	-	TRBV4-2	CASSPTPGEVRNQPQHF	TGTGCCAGCAGCCCCACCCCAGGGGAGGTGCGCAATCAGCCCCAGCATTTT
few	TRBJ2-1	TRBD2	TRBV20-1	CSANSGGYNEQFF	TGCAGTGCTAATAGCGGGGGGTACAATGAGCAGTTCTTC
many	TRBJ2-1	-	TRBV19	CASSIWATYNEQFF	TGTGCCAGTAGTATATGGGCTACCTACAATGAGCAGTTCTTC
many	TRBJ2-1	TRBD2	TRBV20-1	CSARTGTSGRPRVRFF	TGCAGTGCTAGAACCGGGACTAGCGGTCGACCTCGGGTCAGATTCTTC
few	TRBJ2-5	-	TRBV18	CASSPQGGNQETQYF	TGTGCCAGCTCACCACAGGGGGGGAACCAAGAGACCCAGTACTTC
few	TRBJ1-1	-	TRBV5-1	CASSLHRGWRNTEAFF	TGCGCCAGCAGCCTTCACCGGGGTTGGAGGAACACTGAAGCTTTCTTT
many	TRBJ1-3	-	TRBV4-2	CASSQDSSRSSGNTIYF	TGTGCCAGCAGCCAAGATTCGAGTCGTAGCTCTGGAAACACCATATATTTT